The clone carrying this T cell receptor (beta chain) was observed once. The antigen remains undetermined. Sequenced by immunoSEQ multiplex PCR; TCRdb stores in-frame clones only, minus some. Counted here are some 33,000 clones, 70% to 80% occurring once; the ten biggest clones make up 3.1%. These data are taken from a study of high-grade serous ovarian cancer treatment subgroups. About the research overall: Mean per sample: approximately 14,000 reads, just under 7,500 unique TCR beta rearrangements. Study-level results: Only CDR3 was analyzed; CDR1 and CDR2 were not. Repertoire similarity ranged about 0.095 to 0.8 between tumors of one patient. TCR clonal relatedness correlated positively with neoantigen level.

Tumor samples were taken before definitive surgery or chemotherapy. The CDR3 covers 15 residues. V shed 6 bases, J shed 1 base, and the junction held 5 bases outside the gene matches. The germline gives CDR1 SNHLY, CDR2 FYNNEI. This sequence joins TRBV2 and TRBJ2-2; 7 nucleotides align to TRBD2. The sequence derives from a human donor with high-grade serous ovarian cancer. Sequenced input: tumor tissue. The CDR3 DNA reads as TGTGCCAGCAGCGCGGGACTATTGAACACCGGGGAGCTGTTTTTT. It is translated as CASSAGLLNTGELFF.